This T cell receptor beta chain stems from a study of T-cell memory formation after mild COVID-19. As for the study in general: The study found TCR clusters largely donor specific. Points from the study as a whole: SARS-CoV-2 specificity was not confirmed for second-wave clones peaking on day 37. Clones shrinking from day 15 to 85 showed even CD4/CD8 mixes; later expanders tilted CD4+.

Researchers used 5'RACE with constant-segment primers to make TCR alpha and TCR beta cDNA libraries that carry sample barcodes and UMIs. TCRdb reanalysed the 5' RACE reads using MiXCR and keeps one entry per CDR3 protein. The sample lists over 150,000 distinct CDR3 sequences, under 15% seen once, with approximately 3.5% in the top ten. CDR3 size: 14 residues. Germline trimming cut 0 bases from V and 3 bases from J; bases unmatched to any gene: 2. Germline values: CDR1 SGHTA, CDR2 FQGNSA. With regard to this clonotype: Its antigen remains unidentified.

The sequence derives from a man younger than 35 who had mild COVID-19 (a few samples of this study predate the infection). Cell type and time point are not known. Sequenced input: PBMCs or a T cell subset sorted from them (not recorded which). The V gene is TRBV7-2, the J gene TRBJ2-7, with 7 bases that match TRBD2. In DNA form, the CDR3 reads TGTGCCAGCAGCTTAGCGCGGGGGAGCTACGAGCAGTACTTC. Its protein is CASSLARGSYEQYF. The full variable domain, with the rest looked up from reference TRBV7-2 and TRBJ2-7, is GAGVSQSPSNKVTEKGKDVELRCDPISGHTALYWYRQSLGQGLEFLIYFQGNSAPDKSGLPSDRFSAERTGGSVSTLTIQRTQQEDSAVYLCASSLARGSYEQYFGPGTRLTVT.